This T cell receptor beta chain is from a study of identical twins. Findings and limits, study-wide: Partly confounded zero-insertion analyses could result from invariant MAIT and iNKT cells.

On this clonotype: Its specificity is not known.

From the 5' RACE reads, TCRdb called clonotypes with MiXCR, one entry per CDR3 protein. In the table there are 450,000 to 650,000 distinct CDR3 sequences, 15% of which are singletons. Looked up from germline, CDR1 is DFQATT and CDR2 is SNEGSKA (reference sequence). V gave up 5 bases and J gave up 0 bases; unmatched junction bases: 1. This CDR3 comprises 14 residues. The same data also contributed to another study, on yellow fever vaccine responses in identical twins.

Sequencing was performed on CD4+ T cells sorted from blood. The clonotype was recovered from a woman aged 18-29 years in good health. The rearrangement uses TRBV20-1 and TRBJ2-1; 10 bases fit TRBD2. The CDR3 is CSAPSGSSYNEQFF. In DNA form, the CDR3 reads TGCAGTGCTCCTAGCGGGAGCTCCTACAATGAGCAGTTCTTC.